The present T cell receptor (beta chain) was sequenced within a study of blood T cell repertoires in COVID-19. Study details: Whether acute or convalescent, the COVID-19 samples came from the United States, Italy and Spain. Nucleic acid was either cDNA or gDNA, and it came from T cells, B-cell-depleted T cells, or PBMCs.

This CDR3 has 14 amino acids. CDR1 is MNHEY, CDR2 SVGAGI, per germline. Between the trimmed V and J ends, which lost 3 bases and 5 bases, there was a span of 11 bases. As originally analysed: Amplification of reference gene primers was used by the study to estimate nucleated cell counts. Clones were sequenced by immunoSEQ multiplex PCR, and TCRdb holds only the in-frame ones, with some missing. V and J calls and clone size are given by that table; D and trimming were obtained from the DNA. Of roughly 26,000 clones in the sample, 82% are singletons; the top ten hold under 35%. This chain uses TRBV6-5 with TRBJ1-5; D is perhaps TRBD1 (5 bases). The sequenced material came from peripheral blood. The TCR originated in a human donor in a cohort sampled during active COVID-19. The CDR3 nucleotides are TGTGCCAGCAGTTATCAGGGAACCGATCAGCCCCAGCATTTT. Translated: CASSYQGTDQPQHF.